Included here is one T cell receptor (beta chain) sequence, with context. As yet, its antigen is unknown. Measured with immunoSEQ multiplex PCR; TCRdb has only the in-frame clones, and not every one. The data contain some 630,000 clones, about three quarters of them singletons. The source of the sample is a study of shared clonotypes between healthy human individuals. Overall study results and limits: The four-donor shared clonotypes exceeded non-shared clonotypes in generation probability, with non-shared ones scoring lower. The low donor count limited represented genetic and exposure-history diversity. About 4.5% of naive CD4 clonotypes were common to a handful of donors.

Germline loops: CDR1 KGHSH, CDR2 LQKENI. The CDR3 has 16 amino acids. V lost 2 bases and J lost 0, with 11 bases in between. Sequencing was performed on memory CD4+ T cells sorted from blood. Subset in this sample: CD45RA-negative fraction. This receptor was taken from a woman aged 30 to 39 in good health. The chain uses TRBV18 and TRBJ1-3; D call uncertain. CDR3 nucleotide sequence: TGTGCCAGCTCACCAGGTGGCAGCCACTCTGGAAACACCATATATTTT. Translating gives CASSPGGSHSGNTIYF. Complete variable domain (other parts from reference TRBV18 and TRBJ1-3): NAGVMQNPRHLVRRRGQEARLRCSPMKGHSHVYWYRQLPEEGLKFMVYLQKENIIDESGMPKERFSAEFPKEGPSILRIQQVVRGDSAAYFCASSPGGSHSGNTIYFGEGSWLTVV.